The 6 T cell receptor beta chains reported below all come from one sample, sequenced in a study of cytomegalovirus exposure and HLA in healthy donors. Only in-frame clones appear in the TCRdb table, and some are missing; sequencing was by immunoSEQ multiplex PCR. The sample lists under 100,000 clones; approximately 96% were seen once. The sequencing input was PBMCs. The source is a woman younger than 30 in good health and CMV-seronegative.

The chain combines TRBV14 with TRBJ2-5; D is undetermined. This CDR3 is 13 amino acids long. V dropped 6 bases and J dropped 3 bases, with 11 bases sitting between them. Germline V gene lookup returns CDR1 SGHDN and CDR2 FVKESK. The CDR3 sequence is CASSSATEETQYF. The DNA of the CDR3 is TGTGCCAGCAGTTCCGCTACGGAAGAGACCCAGTACTTC.

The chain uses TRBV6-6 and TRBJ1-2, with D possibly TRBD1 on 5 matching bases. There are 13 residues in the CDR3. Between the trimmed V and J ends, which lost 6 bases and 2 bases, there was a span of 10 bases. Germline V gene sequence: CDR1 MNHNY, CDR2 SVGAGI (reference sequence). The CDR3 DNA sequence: TGTGCCAGCAGCCCCGGACAAAACTATGGCTACACCTTC. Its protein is CASSPGQNYGYTF.

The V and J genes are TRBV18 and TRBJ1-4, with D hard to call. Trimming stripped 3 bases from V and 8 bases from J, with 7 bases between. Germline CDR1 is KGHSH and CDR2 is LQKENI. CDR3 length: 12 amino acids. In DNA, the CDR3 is TGTGCCAGCTCACCTCTGCGGGAAAAACTGTTTTTT. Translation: CASSPLREKLFF.

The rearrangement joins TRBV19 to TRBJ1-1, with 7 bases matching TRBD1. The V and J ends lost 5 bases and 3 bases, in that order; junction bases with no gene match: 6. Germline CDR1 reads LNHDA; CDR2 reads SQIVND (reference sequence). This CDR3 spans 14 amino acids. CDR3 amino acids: CASSGTARDTEAFF. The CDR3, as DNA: TGTGCCAGTAGTGGGACAGCTAGGGACACTGAAGCTTTCTTT.

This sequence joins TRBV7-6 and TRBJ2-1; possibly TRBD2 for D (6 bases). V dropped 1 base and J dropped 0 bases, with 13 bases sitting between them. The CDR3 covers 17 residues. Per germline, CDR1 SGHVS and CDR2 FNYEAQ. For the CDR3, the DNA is TGTGCCAGCAGCTTAGTGTTAGCGGAGAACTCCTACAATGAGCAGTTCTTC. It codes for CASSLVLAENSYNEQFF.

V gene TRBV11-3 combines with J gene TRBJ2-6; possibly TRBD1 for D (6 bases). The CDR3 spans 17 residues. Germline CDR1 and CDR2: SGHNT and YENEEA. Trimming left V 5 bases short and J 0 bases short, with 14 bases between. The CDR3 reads CASSGIVGASGANVLTF. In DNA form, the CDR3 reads TGTGCCAGCAGCGGTATAGTGGGGGCCTCTGGGGCCAACGTCCTGACTTTC.